This TCR beta chain stems from a study of shared clonotypes between healthy human individuals. Study-level findings and limits: In having few donors, the study represented limited genetic and exposure-history diversity.

A remark on this clone: Its antigen is not identified.

The table came from immunoSEQ multiplex PCR; TCRdb's copy has only in-frame clones and leaves some out. The table lists hundreds of thousands of clones, around three quarters of them singletons. Caucasian adults living in Nashville, Tennessee, provided all samples. The material sequenced was PBMCs. The sequence was obtained from a woman aged 40 to 50 in good health. Some clones in this sample may be carry-over from other donors' samples.

CDR3 DNA sequence: TGTGCCAGCAGTGAGTTGACAGCCTACGAGCAGTACTTC. Its translation: CASSELTAYEQYF. The J gene is TRBJ2-7, the V gene TRBV28; D possibly corresponds to TRBD1 (5 bases). Germline V gene lookup returns CDR1 MDHEN and CDR2 SYDVKM. The ends were cut back, 5 bases at V and 2 bases at J, with 10 bases in the middle. This CDR3 has 13 amino acids.